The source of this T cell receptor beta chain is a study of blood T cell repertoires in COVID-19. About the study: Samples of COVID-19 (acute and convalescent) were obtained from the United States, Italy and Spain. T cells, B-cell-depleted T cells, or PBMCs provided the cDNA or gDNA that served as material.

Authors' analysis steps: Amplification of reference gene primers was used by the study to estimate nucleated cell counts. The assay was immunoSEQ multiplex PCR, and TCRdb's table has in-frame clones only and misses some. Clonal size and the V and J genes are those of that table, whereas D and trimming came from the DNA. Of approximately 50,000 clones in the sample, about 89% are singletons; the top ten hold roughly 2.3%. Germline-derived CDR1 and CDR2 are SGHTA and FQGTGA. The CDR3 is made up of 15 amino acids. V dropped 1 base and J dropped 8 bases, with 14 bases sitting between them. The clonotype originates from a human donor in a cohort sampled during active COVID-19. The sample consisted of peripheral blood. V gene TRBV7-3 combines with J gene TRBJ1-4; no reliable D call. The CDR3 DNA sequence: TGTGCCAGCAGCTTAAGGTTTTATGAGGAGGAAAAACTGTTTTTT. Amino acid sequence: CASSLRFYEEEKLFF.